This TCR beta chain is from a study of technical replicates of blood from a few donors. This CDR3 has 15 amino acids. The germline V gene has CDR1 SGHRS and CDR2 YFSETQ. The ends lost 5 bases at V and 5 bases at J; junction bases unmatched: 8. Some clones are missing from TCRdb's copy, which holds only in-frame ones; the method was immunoSEQ multiplex PCR. This table has over 75,000 clones, more than 90% appearing once. The TCR originated in a human donor in good health. The sample consisted of T cells isolated from PBMCs. This chain connects TRBV5-1 to TRBJ2-2; 8 nucleotides match TRBD2. The CDR3 DNA sequence: TGCGCCAGCAGAAACCCCGGCGGGGGGACCGGGGAGCTGTTTTTT. Protein: CASRNPGGGTGELFF.